The 10 T cell receptor beta chains given below trace back to one sample, sequenced in a study of cytomegalovirus exposure and HLA in healthy donors. Primers for the PCR totalled 60 Vbeta and 13 Jbeta. Clones were sequenced by immunoSEQ multiplex PCR, and TCRdb holds only the in-frame ones, with some missing. This sample contains about 130,000 clones. The sample was PBMCs. The origin of the receptors is a woman aged 55-70 years in good health and CMV-seronegative.

The chain combines TRBV30 with TRBJ2-5, with D perhaps TRBD1 (5 bases). The J call may not be correct, given that the DNA end is closer to TRBJ2-7. Germline V gives CDR1 GTSNPN, CDR2 SVGIG (reference sequence). The CDR3 covers 15 residues. The CDR3 DNA reads as TGTGCCTGGGTTGGAAAGGGGAAGTTGGGCTACGAGCAGTACTTC. It encodes CAWVGKGKLGYEQYF.

This chain uses TRBV11-2 with TRBJ2-3; no clear D. Germline loops: CDR1 SGHAT, CDR2 FQNNGV. This CDR3 has 12 amino acids. With 5 bases removed from V and 0 bases from J, the gap between germline ends came to 3 bases. CDR3: CASSPSTDTQYF. CDR3 nucleotide sequence: TGTGCCAGCAGCCCGAGCACAGATACGCAGTATTTT.

The V call is TRBV29-1, the J call TRBJ1-3; TRBD1 matches at 7 bases. V was pared by 4 bases and J by 4 bases, with 1 base of the junction left unmatched. The CDR3 is made up of 12 amino acids. Germline CDR1 SQVTM, CDR2 ANQGSEA. The CDR3 DNA reads as TGCAGCGTTGGGACAGGCGGAAACACCATATATTTT. Its protein product is CSVGTGGNTIYF.

The genes are TRBV28 and TRBJ1-1; D possibly corresponds to TRBD1 (5 bases). V lost 4 bases and J lost 4, with 16 bases in between. Germline loops: CDR1 MDHEN, CDR2 SYDVKM. The CDR3 runs 15 residues. CDR3 sequence reads: CASSSPAGGGTEAFF. Here the CDR3 DNA reads TGTGCCAGCAGTTCCCCCGCCGGGGGAGGCACTGAAGCTTTCTTT. Full variable domain (missing parts from reference TRBV28 and TRBJ1-1): DVKVTQSSRYLVKRTGEKVFLECVQDMDHENMFWYRQDPGLGLRLIYFSYDVKMKEKGDIPEGYSVSREKKERFSLILESASTNQTSMYLCASSSPAGGGTEAFFGQGTRLTVV.

The chain recombines TRBV5-1 with TRBJ1-4; D unclear. CDR1 SGHRS and CDR2 YFSETQ come from the germline V gene. Trimming took 2 bases from V and 5 from J, leaving 7 bases between them. This CDR3 is 13 amino acids long. CDR3 DNA sequence: TGCGCCAGCAGCTTAGTGAGGAATGAAAAACTGTTTTTT. It encodes CASSLVRNEKLFF.

The chain joins TRBV4-1 to TRBJ1-2, with D unclear. Trimming cost V 3 bases and J 3 bases, with 14 bases left between them. This CDR3 is 15 amino acids long. Germline V gives CDR1 MGHRA, CDR2 YSYEKL. The DNA for the CDR3 is TGCGCCAGCAGCCATAGACTAGGGCAGTACTATGGCTACACCTTC. Translation: CASSHRLGQYYGYTF.

The chain employs TRBV7-9 and TRBJ1-1; D possibly corresponds to TRBD1 (6 bases). This CDR3 is built from 13 residues. The V gene lost 4 bases and the J gene lost 11 bases, with 17 bases spanning the gap. Looked up from germline, CDR1 is SEHNR and CDR2 is FQNEAQ (reference sequence). The DNA for the CDR3 is TGTGCCAGCAGCTATACAGGGTTCGCGGTTGCTTTCTTT. Translated: CASSYTGFAVAFF. The complete variable domain, with remaining parts taken from reference TRBV7-9 and TRBJ1-1, reads DTGVSQNPRHKITKRGQNVTFRCDPISEHNRLYWYRQTLGQGPEFLTYFQNEAQLEKSRLLSDRFSAERPKGSFSTLEIQRTEQGDSAMYLCASSYTGFAVAFFGQGTRLTVV.

CDR3 protein: CAWSSSLSRGFTDTQYF. CDR3 DNA sequence: TGTGCCTGGAGCTCGTCTCTTTCTCGGGGGTTCACAGATACGCAGTATTTT. The V and J genes are TRBV30 and TRBJ2-3; D might be TRBD2 (6 bases). V lost 3 bases to trimming and J lost 2 bases, with 21 bases between them. The germline CDR1 and CDR2 sequences are GTSNPN and SVGIG (reference sequence). This CDR3 is built from 17 residues.

The genes are TRBV28 and TRBJ2-2; D is perhaps TRBD2 (6 bases). CDR1 is MDHEN and CDR2 is SYDVKM in the germline V gene. V was shortened by 6 bases and J by 2 bases, with 16 bases between the two germline ends. This CDR3 region has 16 residues. The CDR3 sequence: CASRSARTINTGELFF. The CDR3 DNA sequence: TGTGCCAGCAGATCCGCTCGGACTATAAACACCGGGGAGCTGTTTTTT.

The chain joins TRBV29-1 to TRBJ2-1; 12 bases are shared with TRBD2. This CDR3 comprises 14 residues. Germline lookup yields CDR1 SQVTM and CDR2 ANQGSEA. J lost 4 bases, V lost 6 bases, and 4 bases had no gene match. The CDR3 sequence is CSVRGLAGYNEQFF. CDR3 bases: TGCAGCGTCCGGGGACTAGCGGGTTACAATGAGCAGTTCTTC.